Here is one T cell receptor (beta chain) with its context. The data are from a study of cytomegalovirus exposure and HLA in healthy donors. CDR3 length: 15 amino acids. Germline CDR1 MGHRA, CDR2 YSYEKL. V shed 1 base and J 5 bases; nucleotides not matched to a gene: 8. Sequenced by immunoSEQ multiplex PCR; TCRdb stores in-frame clones only, minus some. The sample records under 150,000 clones, 85% to 90% being singletons. V usage is TRBV4-1 and J usage is TRBJ2-7; 7 bases map to TRBD2. Sequences were obtained from PBMCs. The receptor's source is a woman aged 18-30 years in good health and CMV-seropositive. CDR3 region: CASSQGVGGRDEQYF. The CDR3 DNA reads TGCGCCAGCAGCCAAGGGGTCGGGGGGAGGGACGAGCAGTACTTC.